Shown below are 30 T cell receptor beta chains from a single sample sequenced in a study of shared clonotypes between healthy human individuals. Generated by immunoSEQ multiplex PCR, the TCRdb table keeps only in-frame clones and is missing some. The sample includes 850,000 to 1,100,000 clones, about 80% of them seen just once. Sequenced material: memory CD4+ T cells from PBMCs. As for subset: CD45RA-negative fraction. All receptors derive from a man aged 18 to 35 in good health. Some clones in this sample may be carry-over from other donors' samples.

V is TRBV18 and J is TRBJ1-3, with D possibly TRBD1 on 5 matching bases. V gave up 2 bases and J gave up 0 bases, with 14 bases separating them. Germline loops: CDR1 KGHSH, CDR2 LQKENI. This CDR3 comprises 17 residues. The CDR3 sequence: CASSPSTGVPSGNTIYF. CDR3 in DNA: TGTGCCAGCTCACCATCCACAGGAGTCCCCTCTGGAAACACCATATATTTT. The variable domain in full, with the rest retrieved from reference TRBV18 and TRBJ1-3, is NAGVMQNPRHLVRRRGQEARLRCSPMKGHSHVYWYRQLPEEGLKFMVYLQKENIIDESGMPKERFSAEFPKEGPSILRIQQVVRGDSAAYFCASSPSTGVPSGNTIYFGEGSWLTVV.

This chain joins TRBV5-1 and TRBJ1-1; D not certain. V was pared by 0 bases and J by 4 bases, with 10 bases between. The CDR3 is made up of 14 amino acids. Per germline, CDR1 SGHRS and CDR2 YFSETQ. CDR3 DNA: TGCGCCAGCAGCTTGGCGGGCAGGCGCACTGAAGCTTTCTTT. This codes for CASSLAGRRTEAFF.

V gene TRBV6-1 combines with J gene TRBJ2-1; 12 nucleotides align to TRBD1. The CDR3 contains 15 residues. Looked up from germline, CDR1 is MNHNS and CDR2 is SASEGT. V lost 6 bases to trimming and J lost 7 bases; unmatched junction nucleotides: 7. CDR3 nucleotide sequence: TGTGCCAGCAGATTACCGGGACAGGGGGCAAATGAGCAGTTCTTC. Amino acids: CASRLPGQGANEQFF.

The CDR3 sequence is CAWSERLDTQYF. The CDR3 DNA follows: TGTGCCTGGAGTGAAAGACTAGATACGCAGTATTTT. The genes are TRBV30 and TRBJ2-3; the D is unclear. V was clipped by 1 base and J by 5 bases, with 7 bases between them. The CDR3 totals 12 residues. CDR1 and CDR2 (germline): GTSNPN, SVGIG (reference sequence). The whole variable domain, filled in from reference TRBV30 and TRBJ2-3, reads SQTIHQWPATLVQPVGSPLSLECTVEGTSNPNLYWYRQAAGRGLQLLFYSVGIGQISSEVPQNLSASRPQDRQFILSSKKLLLSDSGFYLCAWSERLDTQYFGPGTRLTVL.

The chain couples TRBV7-7 to TRBJ2-7; no definite D call. Deletions cut 2 bases from V and 2 bases from J, with 10 bases between. The CDR3 is made up of 14 amino acids. CDR1 is SSHAT and CDR2 is FNYEAQ in the germline V gene (reference sequence). The CDR3 nucleotides are TGTGCCAGCAGCTTATCGGACGGACCCTACGAGCAGTACTTC. This gives the protein CASSLSDGPYEQYF.

The chain uses TRBV30 and TRBJ1-2, with D perhaps matching TRBD1 (6 bases). The CDR3 covers 12 residues. The V end lost 2 bases, the J end lost 7 bases, and 11 bases lay between the germline ends. Germline CDR1 GTSNPN, CDR2 SVGIG (reference sequence). CDR3 DNA: TGTGCCTGGAGTCCCCCCAGGGGTGGCTACACCTTC. Its translation is CAWSPPRGGYTF.

The gene calls are TRBV4-1 and TRBJ1-4; D is unresolved. This CDR3 spans 15 amino acids. CDR1 and CDR2 (germline): MGHRA, YSYEKL. V lost 3 bases to trimming and J lost 8 bases, with 16 bases between them. The DNA for the CDR3 is TGCGCCAGCAGCCACGGACCCTACAACAACGAAAAACTGTTTTTT. Its translation: CASSHGPYNNEKLFF.

The chain couples TRBV5-1 to TRBJ2-2, with D uncertain. From germline, CDR1 is SGHRS and CDR2 YFSETQ. The CDR3 runs 16 residues. Trimming left V 4 bases short and J 0 bases short, with 13 bases between. The CDR3 DNA reads as TGCGCCAGCAGCCCGCAAACGTTGACGAACACCGGGGAGCTGTTTTTT. Residues: CASSPQTLTNTGELFF.

V gene TRBV12-1 combines with J gene TRBJ1-3. TRBV12-1 counts as a pseudogene. This CDR3 is built from 17 residues. CDR3 DNA: TGTGCCAGCAGCTTTGACCGTGGACCCAGCTCTGGAAACACCATATATTTT. Amino acids: CASSFDRGPSSGNTIYF.

This clone was picked up one time. The V call is TRBV7-2, the J call TRBJ1-2, with unresolved D. CDR3 length equals 14 residues. The V end lost 1 base, the J end lost 1 base, and 7 bases lay between the germline ends. Germline CDR1 reads SGHTA; CDR2 reads FQGNSA. CDR3 in DNA: TGTGCCAGCAGCTTAGGAACGGTTAACTATGGCTACACCTTC. It codes for CASSLGTVNYGYTF. Looking up the rest from reference TRBV7-2 and TRBJ1-2 gives the full variable domain: GAGVSQSPSNKVTEKGKDVELRCDPISGHTALYWYRQSLGQGLEFLIYFQGNSAPDKSGLPSDRFSAERTGGSVSTLTIQRTQQEDSAVYLCASSLGTVNYGYTFGSGTRLTVV.

In the case of this clone: Additional DNA sequences in this sample encode the identical CDR3. The J gene is TRBJ2-7, the V gene TRBV7-2; possible D gene TRBD2, 6 bases. The CDR3 is 14 amino acids. Germline loops: CDR1 SGHTA, CDR2 FQGNSA. The V gene lost 2 bases and the J gene lost 3 bases, with 11 bases spanning the gap. The CDR3 sequence is CASSLSRDFYEQYF. The CDR3 region has the DNA TGTGCCAGCAGCTTATCGCGGGACTTCTACGAGCAGTACTTC.

The chain carries TRBV21-1 and TRBJ2-1; the DNA was not compared with TRBD2, the D call given in the table. TRBV21-1 is deemed a pseudogene. The CDR3 sequence is 16 residues long. The chain's CDR3 is CANGFRGSSSYNEQFF. The CDR3, as DNA: TGTGCCAACGGTTTTCGCGGTAGTAGCTCCTACAATGAGCAGTTCTTC.

The chain uses TRBV6-5 and TRBJ2-3; 7 bases align to TRBD2. The CDR3 contains 16 residues. Trimming removed 2 bases from V and 1 base from J; junction bases left unmatched: 6. CDR1 and CDR2 from the germline V gene are MNHEY and SVGAGI. The CDR3 DNA follows: TGTGCCAGCAGTTACGGGGCGGGAGAGGGCACAGATACGCAGTATTTT. This sequence encodes CASSYGAGEGTDTQYF.

This chain connects TRBV7-2 to TRBJ2-1, with 11 bases matching TRBD2. V was pared by 7 bases and J by 6 bases, with 20 bases of the junction left unmatched. Germline V lookup: CDR1 SGHTA, CDR2 FQGNSA. The CDR3 runs 19 residues. The CDR3 spells CASIVGTVRLAGRGNEQFF. CDR3 DNA: TGTGCCAGCATTGTCGGGACGGTGCGACTAGCGGGAAGGGGCAATGAGCAGTTCTTC.

The chain is built from TRBV30 and TRBJ2-5; either TRBD1 or TRBD2 may fit D (6 bases each). CDR1 is GTSNPN and CDR2 is SVGIG in the germline V gene (reference sequence). The CDR3 runs to 13 residues. V was cut by 2 bases and J by 1 base, with 8 bases left in between. CDR3 nucleotides: TGTGCCTGGAGTAGGGGGGCCCAAGAGACCCAGTACTTC. Its translation is CAWSRGAQETQYF. The full variable domain, with the rest looked up from reference TRBV30 and TRBJ2-5, is SQTIHQWPATLVQPVGSPLSLECTVEGTSNPNLYWYRQAAGRGLQLLFYSVGIGQISSEVPQNLSASRPQDRQFILSSKKLLLSDSGFYLCAWSRGAQETQYFGPGTRLLVL.

This chain uses TRBV7-8 with TRBJ2-5, with a possible D match to TRBD2 (6 bases). The CDR3 is made up of 16 amino acids. Germline loops: CDR1 SGHVS, CDR2 FQNEAQ. Trimming removed 1 base at V and 5 bases at J, with 17 bases between. The chain's CDR3 is CASSLDLRNRGETQYF. The CDR3 nucleotides read TGTGCCAGCAGCTTAGATCTCCGGAACCGGGGGGAGACCCAGTACTTC.

V usage is TRBV2 and J usage is TRBJ1-4; no clear D gene. V was pared by 5 bases and J by 6 bases, with 4 bases between. The germline V gene encodes CDR1 SNHLY and CDR2 FYNNEI. This CDR3 contains 11 residues. The CDR3 spells CASSLHEKLFF. The CDR3 DNA sequence: TGTGCCAGCAGTCTGCATGAAAAACTGTTTTTT.

The chain has TRBV5-6 and TRBJ2-2; D gene uncertain. This CDR3 is 12 amino acids long. V lost 4 bases to trimming and J lost 5 bases, with 6 bases between them. Germline values: CDR1 SGHDT, CDR2 YYEEEE. This CDR3 reads CASSLSTGELFF. Here the CDR3 DNA reads TGTGCCAGCAGCCTGAGTACCGGGGAGCTGTTTTTT.

This clone was recorded a few times. This is likely an artifact of a read error, given a far larger clone one base away. CDR3 region: CASSLLVSREAFF. The CDR3 nucleotides read TGTGCCAGCAGCTTACTGGTAAGCCGGGAAGCTTTCTTT. V and J are TRBV7-9 and TRBJ1-1; D is undetermined. This CDR3 has 13 amino acids. Trimming shortened V by 2 bases and J by 8 bases, and 12 bases separated the two germline ends. Germline V gene data show CDR1 as SEHNR and CDR2 as FQNEAQ (reference sequence).

This clone came up many times. This chain connects TRBV29-1 to TRBJ2-1, with D possibly matching TRBD2 (5 bases). The CDR3 totals 14 residues. Trimming stripped 7 bases from V and 0 bases from J, with 13 bases between. CDR1 and CDR2 (germline): SQVTM, ANQGSEA. CDR3 region: CSARKTSSYNEQFF. In nucleotides, the CDR3 is TGCAGCGCCAGGAAAACTAGCTCCTACAATGAGCAGTTCTTC.

Comment on this clone: The sample has other DNA sequences that encode this CDR3 too. This chain joins TRBV28 and TRBJ1-1; D may be TRBD1 (5 bases). V lost 7 bases and J 0 bases, leaving 12 bases between the germline ends. CDR3 size: 14 residues. Germline loops: CDR1 MDHEN, CDR2 SYDVKM. CDR3 sequence reads: CASTLRGVNTEAFF. The DNA of the CDR3 is TGTGCCAGCACCTTACGGGGGGTGAACACTGAAGCTTTCTTT.

The rearrangement joins TRBV29-1 to TRBJ1-3; D call uncertain. The V end was cut by 6 bases, the J end by 0 bases, with 9 bases between. This CDR3 contains 13 residues. Germline V gene lookup returns CDR1 SQVTM and CDR2 ANQGSEA. The DNA for the CDR3 is TGCAGCGTCGCAATGAACTCTGGAAACACCATATATTTT. This codes for CSVAMNSGNTIYF.

The J gene is TRBJ1-6, the V gene TRBV16; 8 nucleotides match TRBD1. The J segment lost 8 bases and the V segment lost 0 bases, leaving 0 bases of the junction unmatched. Looked up from germline, CDR1 is KGHSY and CDR2 is FQNENV. This CDR3 comprises 14 residues. The CDR3 sequence: CASSQSTGDSPLHF. CDR3 DNA sequence: TGTGCCAGCAGCCAATCGACAGGGGATTCACCCCTCCACTTT.

The V gene is TRBV27, the J gene TRBJ1-4; D possibly corresponds to TRBD1 (5 bases). Germline V gene data show CDR1 as MNHEY and CDR2 as SMNVEV (reference sequence). This CDR3 region has 18 residues. V dropped 4 bases and J dropped 0 bases, with 18 bases sitting between them. CDR3 nucleotides: TGTGCCAGCAGTTCGGGACCGCGTTCAGCCACAACTAATGAAAAACTGTTTTTT. This codes for CASSSGPRSATTNEKLFF.

The CDR3 sequence: CASSQGTVGTQYF. In DNA form, the CDR3 reads TGTGCCAGCAGCCAGGGGACAGTGGGGACCCAGTACTTC. The chain employs TRBV5-6 and TRBJ2-5; 7 nucleotides line up with TRBD1. The V segment lost 4 bases and the J segment 7 bases; nucleotides outside the gene matches: 7. Germline V gene sequence: CDR1 SGHDT, CDR2 YYEEEE. The CDR3 runs to 13 residues.

V gene TRBV18 combines with J gene TRBJ2-7; weak D call: TRBD1 (6 bases). This CDR3 is built from 15 residues. The V end lost 5 bases, the J end lost 5 bases, and 19 bases lay between the germline ends. Looked up from germline, CDR1 is KGHSH and CDR2 is LQKENI. CDR3 sequence (DNA): TGTGCCAGCTCAGGACAGCAACTACGGGGTGACGAGCAGTACTTC. Translating gives CASSGQQLRGDEQYF.

The rearrangement links TRBV27 to TRBJ2-7, with 9 bases matching TRBD1. Trimming removed 6 bases from V and 4 bases from J; junction bases left unmatched: 7. This CDR3 has 14 residues. The V gene's germline CDR1 is MNHEY and CDR2 SMNVEV (reference sequence). The CDR3 loop is CASRWDRESYEQYF. For the CDR3, the DNA is TGTGCCAGCAGGTGGGACAGGGAATCTTACGAGCAGTACTTC.

The V gene is TRBV6-6, the J gene TRBJ2-2; 9 bases are shared with TRBD1. J lost 4 bases, V lost 6 bases, and 9 bases had no gene match. Germline V lookup: CDR1 MNHNY, CDR2 SVGAGI (reference sequence). This CDR3 is built from 16 residues. CDR3 residues: CASSTGTGSGTGELFF. The CDR3 bases are TGTGCCAGCAGCACCGGGACAGGGTCGGGCACCGGGGAGCTGTTTTTT.

The gene calls are TRBV5-6 and TRBJ2-4, with 7 bases aligning to TRBD1. From germline, CDR1 is SGHDT and CDR2 YYEEEE. V gave up 2 bases and J gave up 5 bases; unmatched junction bases: 4. CDR3 length: 14 amino acids. The CDR3 spells CASSFPGGENIQYF. In DNA form, the CDR3 reads TGTGCCAGCAGCTTTCCAGGGGGAGAAAACATTCAGTACTTC.

This chain uses TRBV27 with TRBJ2-1, with D hard to call. The germline CDR1 and CDR2 sequences are MNHEY and SMNVEV (reference sequence). V was clipped by 2 bases and J by 8 bases, with 10 bases between them. The CDR3 has 13 residues. The CDR3 here is CASSLGRIDEQFF. The DNA for the CDR3 is TGTGCCAGCAGTTTAGGCAGAATTGATGAGCAGTTCTTC.